This TCR beta chain was captured in a study of blood T cell repertoires in COVID-19. Per the original methods: Estimated nucleated cell counts came from reference gene primer amplification. Assay: immunoSEQ multiplex PCR; the TCRdb copy retains only in-frame clones and omits some. V, J and clone size were drawn from that table, and D and trimming were deduced from the DNA. This sample has around 300,000 clones, with 80% to 90% found just once. Looked up from germline, CDR1 is GTSNPN and CDR2 is SVGIG (reference sequence). Trimming took 0 bases from V and 3 from J, leaving 11 bases between them. This CDR3 contains 15 residues.

Sample: PBMCs or T cells enriched from blood (not recorded which). The chain carries TRBV30 and TRBJ1-4; no clear D. The sequence derives from a young woman who had recovered from COVID-19. DNA for the CDR3: TGTGCCTGGAGTGTATGGAACAGCCCTAATGAAAAACTGTTTTTT. It codes for CAWSVWNSPNEKLFF.